What follows are 10 T cell receptor beta chains derived from one specimen sequenced in a study of T-cell memory formation after mild COVID-19. TCRdb processed the 5' RACE reads anew with MiXCR; each CDR3 protein has one entry. The sample includes roughly 110,000 distinct CDR3 sequences, roughly 14% of them seen just once. What was sequenced was PBMCs or a T cell subset sorted from them (not recorded which). These receptors were taken from a young man who had mild COVID-19 (a few samples of this study predate the infection). Cell type and time point are not known.

This clonotype was recorded many times. This rearrangement joins TRBV29-1 to TRBJ2-7, with 11 bases that match TRBD1. Germline V gene data show CDR1 as SQVTM and CDR2 as ANQGSEA. This CDR3 spans 14 amino acids. J was trimmed by 2 bases and V by 4 bases; bases with no gene match: 4. The CDR3 DNA reads TGCAGCGTTGTAGTGGACAGGGGGCCCTACGAGCAGTACTTC. As protein: CSVVVDRGPYEQYF.

This clonotype was seen a few times. The rearrangement joins TRBV12-3 or TRBV12-4 to TRBJ2-3; D is ambiguous. V lost 6 bases, J lost 4 bases, and 8 bases lay in between. The CDR3 spans 12 residues. The CDR3 loop is CASRMRSDTQYF. CDR3 DNA sequence: TGTGCCAGCAGGATGCGCTCAGATACGCAGTATTTT.

Of note for this clonotype: A much more abundant neighbour one base away suggests this may be a read error. The rearrangement uses TRBV2 and TRBJ2-7; D remains ambiguous. Trimming took 3 bases from V and 3 from J, leaving 9 bases between them. The CDR3 is 13 residues long. Germline V gene data show CDR1 as SNHLY and CDR2 as FYNNEI. CDR3 residues: CASSEAVHYEQYV. The CDR3 DNA sequence: TGTGCCAGCAGTGAGGCGGTCCACTACGAGCAGTACGTC.

The chain links TRBV7-2 to TRBJ1-5; a possible D gene is TRBD1 (5 bases). Trimming took off 2 bases at V and 7 bases at J, with 15 bases between the two ends. The CDR3 loop spans 15 amino acids. The germline gives CDR1 SGHTA, CDR2 FQGNSA. CDR3 sequence: CASSLMQGLLQPQHF. The CDR3, as DNA: TGTGCCAGCAGCTTAATGCAGGGTCTGTTGCAGCCCCAGCATTTT.

This clonotype was seen a handful of times. The CDR3 protein is CASSHGQGNYEQYF. CDR3 DNA sequence: TGCGCCAGCAGCCATGGACAGGGGAACTACGAGCAGTACTTC. The chain has TRBV4-1 and TRBJ2-7, with 9 bases lining up with TRBD1. The germline CDR1 and CDR2 sequences are MGHRA and YSYEKL. The CDR3 spans 14 residues. Trimming at V came to 3 bases and at J to 3 bases, leaving 3 bases not matched to a gene.

The gene calls are TRBV5-1 and TRBJ2-7; 11 nucleotides align to TRBD1. CDR3 length equals 16 residues. Germline V gene data show CDR1 as SGHRS and CDR2 as YFSETQ. V dropped 4 bases and J dropped 3; count of bases not matched to a gene: 9. The CDR3 protein is CASSHMTGTGGYEQYF. CDR3 nucleotide sequence: TGCGCCAGCAGCCACATGACCGGGACAGGGGGCTACGAGCAGTACTTC.

This chain links TRBV6-2 or TRBV6-3 with TRBJ1-1; 12 bases are shared with TRBD1. Per germline, CDR1 MNHEY and CDR2 SVGEGT. The CDR3 totals 14 residues. Trimming at V came to 5 bases and at J to 8 bases, leaving 6 bases not matched to a gene. The CDR3 region has the DNA TGTGCCAGCAGTCGCCCCGGGACAGGGGGCGAAGCTTTCTTT. It translates to CASSRPGTGGEAFF.

The chain joins TRBV12-3 or TRBV12-4 to TRBJ1-2; the D is unclear. Trimming left V 0 bases short and J 6 bases short, with 5 bases between. The CDR3 has 12 amino acids. CDR3 sequence reads: CASSLAKDGYTF. The CDR3 nucleotides are TGTGCCAGCAGTTTAGCGAAGGATGGCTACACCTTC.

The chain combines TRBV5-1 with TRBJ2-1, with D possibly matching TRBD2 (6 bases). From germline, CDR1 is SGHRS and CDR2 YFSETQ. V lost 2 bases, J lost 3 bases, and 12 bases lay in between. CDR3 size: 15 residues. CDR3 region: CASSFLEGNYNEQFF. CDR3 nucleotides: TGCGCCAGCAGCTTTCTGGAGGGGAACTACAATGAGCAGTTCTTC.

The CDR3 DNA follows: TGTGCCAGCAGTCCAGGTTGGGGGGCGGTCGAGCAGTACTTC. This sequence encodes CASSPGWGAVEQYF. The J gene is TRBJ2-7, the V gene TRBV12-3 or TRBV12-4; D could derive from TRBD1 or TRBD2 (6 bases each). With 5 bases removed from V and 6 bases from J, the gap between germline ends came to 17 bases. The CDR3 has 14 residues.